The 6 T cell receptor beta chains presented below share a single source sample, sequenced in a study of T-cell memory formation after mild COVID-19. TCRdb processed the 5' RACE reads anew with MiXCR; each CDR3 protein has one entry. The table lists around 250,000 distinct CDR3 sequences, 15% to 20% of them singletons. The material sequenced was PBMCs or a T cell subset sorted from them (not recorded which). These receptors all come from a man between 18 and 29 years old who had mild COVID-19 (a few samples of this study predate the infection). Cell type and time point are not known.

The J gene is TRBJ1-2, the V gene TRBV12-3 or TRBV12-4; the D gene is possibly TRBD1 (5 bases). This CDR3 has 14 residues. V gave up 6 bases and J gave up 4 bases, with 15 bases separating them. As DNA, the CDR3 is TGTGCCAGCAGAAACTTCAGGGTGATCTATGGCTACACCTTC. It translates to CASRNFRVIYGYTF.

This clonotype has more than one count but fewer than ten. The chain couples TRBV12-3 or TRBV12-4 to TRBJ2-1; D not certain. Trimming removed 7 bases from V and 7 bases from J, with 8 bases in between. This CDR3 region has 11 residues. DNA for the CDR3: TGTGCCAGCAACCAAGCGAATGAGCAGTTCTTC. Protein: CASNQANEQFF.

This clonotype was detected only a few times. The chain joins TRBV6-5 to TRBJ2-1; 11 bases line up with TRBD2. Germline V gene lookup returns CDR1 MNHEY and CDR2 SVGAGI. CDR3 length equals 14 residues. Trimming at V came to 2 bases and at J to 9 bases, leaving 3 bases not matched to a gene. This CDR3 is CASSYGLAGGEQFF. The CDR3 DNA sequence: TGTGCCAGCAGTTACGGGCTAGCGGGGGGTGAGCAGTTCTTC.

This clonotype was picked up a small number of times. The chain joins TRBV7-8 to TRBJ1-5, with a tentative D call TRBD1 (6 bases). The V gene lost 5 bases and the J gene lost 7 bases, with 15 bases spanning the gap. The germline CDR1 and CDR2 sequences are SGHVS and FQNEAQ. This CDR3 is built from 14 residues. CDR3 nucleotides: TGTGCCAGCAGCCAAGAGGGGGTTCGACAGCCCCAGCATTTT. It encodes CASSQEGVRQPQHF.

This clonotype was counted a few times. This chain links TRBV6-5 with TRBJ2-5; D assignment may be TRBD1 or TRBD2 (6 bases each). The CDR3 has 16 amino acids. Germline CDR1 reads MNHEY; CDR2 reads SVGAGI. V dropped 6 bases and J dropped 4 bases, with 21 bases sitting between them. CDR3: CASRSYAGRGRETQYF. CDR3 nucleotides: TGTGCCAGCAGATCCTACGCCGGCCGGGGGCGAGAGACCCAGTACTTC.

This clonotype appeared a few times. This chain uses TRBV4-3 with TRBJ1-5, with D hard to call. V lost 0 bases to trimming and J lost 3 bases, with 9 bases between them. Germline loops: CDR1 LGHNA, CDR2 YSLEER. The CDR3 is made up of 15 amino acids. This CDR3 is CASSQEVNYNQPQHF. CDR3 bases: TGCGCCAGCAGCCAAGAAGTAAACTACAATCAGCCCCAGCATTTT.